This T cell receptor (beta chain) was obtained from a study of response to subunit inactivated influenza vaccine. As regards this clonotype: Its antigen remains unidentified.

Germline V gives CDR1 SGHTA, CDR2 FQGNSA. V was clipped by 5 bases and J by 4 bases, with 17 bases between them. This CDR3 is built from 16 residues. Overall study results and limits: There was a suggestion from the authors that each seasonal influenza vaccination recruits few new T cells.

A single record per CDR3 protein comes from TCRdb applying MiXCR to the RT-PCR reads. The table has about 700,000 distinct CDR3 sequences, roughly 14% seen once. The origin of this receptor is a man aged 45 to 65 who received an inactivated influenza vaccine. The gene calls are TRBV7-2 and TRBJ2-2; the D gene is possibly TRBD1 (6 bases). The specimen comprised PBMCs from blood, sampled 11 to 12 days after vaccination. CDR3 protein: CASSLNRVPATGELFF. The CDR3 DNA reads as TGTGCCAGCAGCCTTAACAGGGTTCCGGCCACCGGGGAGCTGTTTTTT.